This paragraph covers one T cell receptor beta chain sequence. Its antigen is unidentified. The CDR3 extends over 17 amino acids. V lost 0 bases, J lost 2 bases, and 8 bases stayed unmatched. CDR1 and CDR2 from the germline V gene are SGHRS and YFSETQ. ViraFEST expansion of antigen-specific CD4+ T cells with viral peptide pools preceded sequencing. Culture proceeded for 10 days, and CD4+ T cells were then isolated. Prior SARS-CoV-2 infection was absent in the vaccine recipients, as shown by negative nucleocapsid antibodies. On both days 3 and 7, half of the culture medium was replaced with IL-2 medium. The data stem from a study of vaccination effects on CD4 cells after COVID-19. Clones were sequenced by immunoSEQ multiplex PCR, and TCRdb holds only the in-frame ones, with some missing. Among tens of thousands of clones listed, over 55% were seen once. Notes on the study in general: Convalescent patients were scarce, and early post-infection timepoints were absent. Healthy vaccine recipients' vaccine-induced clones were almost all SARS-CoV-2 mono-reactive.

The V gene is TRBV5-1, the J gene TRBJ2-1, with 7 bases that match TRBD2. The sequenced sample was CD4+ T cells from PBMCs cultured with HCoV-OC43 spike peptides, obtained before COVID-19 vaccination. Subset denoted: HCoV-OC43 spike overlapping peptide pool stimulation. This receptor was identified in a human donor who received a COVID-19 vaccine. CDR3 in amino acids: CASSLGTTSVTYNEQFF. CDR3 sequence (DNA): TGCGCCAGCAGCTTGGGGACAACTAGCGTAACCTACAATGAGCAGTTCTTC.